The 14 T cell receptor beta chains below come from one sample, sequenced in a study of blood T cells in healthy people across ages. PCR was performed a second time for about 6 to 12 cycles using a sample-barcoded 5' primer and a J-beta primer mix. TCRdb called the 5' RACE reads again in MiXCR, with one record for every CDR3 protein. The top ten clones hold 20% to 25% of a sample with about 800,000 distinct CDR3 sequences, about 62% of them seen once. Sequenced: blood. The receptors were gathered from a man younger than 40 in good health.

The J gene is TRBJ2-7, the V gene TRBV21-1; the table's D call, TRBD1, was not checked against the DNA. TRBV21-1 is recorded as a pseudogene. The CDR3 length is 19 residues. This CDR3 is CASSNLRTGGFCFYYEQYF. CDR3 nucleotide sequence: TGTGCCAGCAGCAATTTAAGGACAGGGGGGTTTTGTTTCTACTACGAGCAGTACTTC.

V usage is TRBV7-9 and J usage is TRBJ1-1; no firm D call. The CDR3 consists of 15 residues. V lost 0 bases and J lost 1, with 9 bases in between. Germline-derived CDR1 and CDR2 are SEHNR and FQNEAQ (reference sequence). For the CDR3, the DNA is TGTGCCAGCAGCTTAGCCGGACGGGGGAACACTGAAGCTTTCTTT. It codes for CASSLAGRGNTEAFF.

This chain uses TRBV11-2 with TRBJ2-1; 8 bases line up with TRBD2. Looked up from germline, CDR1 is SGHAT and CDR2 is FQNNGV. This CDR3 has 17 residues. Losses at the gene ends were 0 bases for V and 8 bases for J; bases not matched to a gene: 12. This chain's CDR3 is CASSLDFFGLAPDEQFF. The CDR3 DNA is TGTGCCAGCAGCTTAGATTTTTTCGGACTAGCCCCGGATGAGCAGTTCTTC.

V gene TRBV9 combines with J gene TRBJ1-2; D may be TRBD1 (6 bases). Germline V gene sequence: CDR1 SGDLS, CDR2 YYNGEE. The CDR3 sequence is 14 residues long. V lost 4 bases, J lost 4 bases, and 14 bases lay in between. CDR3 loop: CASSKTGTGYGYTF. CDR3 nucleotides: TGTGCCAGCAGCAAGACAGGCACTGGCTATGGCTACACCTTC. The full variable domain, completed using reference TRBV9 and TRBJ1-2, is DSGVTQTPKHLITATGQRVTLRCSPRSGDLSVYWYQQSLDQGLQFLIQYYNGEERAKGNILERFSAQQFPDLHSELNLSSLELGDSALYFCASSKTGTGYGYTFGSGTRLTVV.

V gene TRBV3-1 combines with J gene TRBJ2-5; the D call may be TRBD1 or TRBD2 (5 bases each). The CDR3 is 15 amino acids. Trimming cost V 4 bases and J 3 bases, with 15 bases left between them. Germline lookup yields CDR1 LGHDT and CDR2 YNNKEL (reference sequence). CDR3 in DNA: TGTGCCAGCAGCCTACCGGGGCCGAGGAAAGAGACCCAGTACTTC. Amino acid sequence: CASSLPGPRKETQYF.

This chain links TRBV9 with TRBJ1-1, with D possibly matching TRBD1 (5 bases). The CDR3 has 15 amino acids. V was trimmed by 0 bases and J by 4 bases, leaving 13 bases between them. Germline values: CDR1 SGDLS, CDR2 YYNGEE. CDR3 region: CASSVEAGGSTEAFF. CDR3 DNA sequence: TGTGCCAGCAGCGTAGAGGCGGGGGGTAGCACTGAAGCTTTCTTT. Variable domain in full (rest from reference TRBV9 and TRBJ1-1): DSGVTQTPKHLITATGQRVTLRCSPRSGDLSVYWYQQSLDQGLQFLIQYYNGEERAKGNILERFSAQQFPDLHSELNLSSLELGDSALYFCASSVEAGGSTEAFFGQGTRLTVV.

The J gene is TRBJ1-2, the V gene TRBV6-1; D remains ambiguous. Looked up from germline, CDR1 is MNHNS and CDR2 is SASEGT. The CDR3 has 13 residues. V gave up 2 bases and J gave up 4 bases, with 8 bases separating them. CDR3 sequence (DNA): TGTGCCAGCAGTGAACACAGTCTCTATGGCTACACCTTC. This sequence encodes CASSEHSLYGYTF.

The chain joins TRBV5-1 to TRBJ2-7; 12 nucleotides agree with TRBD2. The CDR3 totals 23 residues. V dropped 3 bases and J dropped 7; count of bases not matched to a gene: 32. Germline CDR1 SGHRS, CDR2 YFSETQ. The CDR3 loop reads CASSSPRGERLAGAIPLGWEQYF. The DNA for the CDR3 is TGCGCCAGCAGCTCACCCAGGGGGGAACGACTAGCGGGGGCAATACCCCTCGGGTGGGAGCAGTACTTC.

The rearrangement uses TRBV6-2 or TRBV6-3 and TRBJ2-5; D is undetermined. The germline V gene has CDR1 MNHEY and CDR2 SVGEGT. The CDR3 has 15 amino acids. V lost 0 bases and J lost 0, with 8 bases in between. CDR3 sequence: CASSYSPEYQETQYF. The DNA for the CDR3 is TGTGCCAGCAGTTACTCGCCAGAGTACCAAGAGACCCAGTACTTC.

This chain uses TRBV24-1 with TRBJ2-1; D call uncertain. V lost 0 bases and J 6 bases, leaving 11 bases between the germline ends. The CDR3 is 15 amino acids. Germline CDR1 reads KGHDR; CDR2 reads SFDVKD. This CDR3 is CATSDLAYESNEQFF. CDR3 DNA sequence: TGTGCCACCAGTGATTTGGCCTATGAGAGCAATGAGCAGTTCTTC.

The chain employs TRBV21-1 and TRBJ2-3; TRBD1 reflects the table's D call only, with no check against the DNA. TRBV21-1 is a documented pseudogene. This CDR3 spans 10 amino acids. CDR3 in amino acids: CASRGGSQYF. The CDR3 DNA follows: TGTGCCAGCCGGGGCGGATCGCAGTATTTT.

V gene TRBV25-1 combines with J gene TRBJ1-5; D remains unclear. CDR1 is MGHDK, CDR2 SYGVNS, per germline. The CDR3 totals 12 residues. Trimming removed 5 bases at V and 7 bases at J, with 9 bases between. The CDR3, as DNA: TGTGCCAGCAGTACGAATGTCCAGCCCCAGCATTTT. Amino acid sequence: CASSTNVQPQHF.

The chain uses TRBV15 and TRBJ2-1, with D possibly being TRBD1 or TRBD2 (5 bases each). CDR3 length equals 13 residues. CDR1 LNHNV and CDR2 YYDKDF come from the germline V gene (reference sequence). V gave up 0 bases and J gave up 11 bases, with 11 bases separating them. The CDR3 region has the DNA TGTGCCACCAGCAGAGATCCGGGGCGTAAGCAGTTCTTC. This gives the protein CATSRDPGRKQFF. Complete variable domain (other parts from reference TRBV15 and TRBJ2-1): DAMVIQNPRYQVTQFGKPVTLSCSQTLNHNVMYWYQQKSSQAPKLLFHYYDKDFNNEADTPDNFQSRRPNTSFCFLDIRSPGLGDTAMYLCATSRDPGRKQFFGPGTRLTVL.

This clonotype was detected only a few times. The CDR3 bases are TGTGCCACCAGCATTCTAGCGGGAGACGAGCAGTACTTC. Its translation: CATSILAGDEQYF. The chain employs TRBV15 and TRBJ2-7; 10 bases agree with TRBD2. V gave up 4 bases and J gave up 5 bases; unmatched junction bases: 2. The V gene's germline CDR1 is LNHNV and CDR2 YYDKDF (reference sequence). CDR3 length equals 13 residues.